This T cell receptor (beta chain) was identified in a study of identical twins. Germline V CDR1 and CDR2: PRHDT, FYEKMQ (reference sequence). V lost 7 bases and J 5 bases, leaving 20 bases between the germline ends. This CDR3 is built from 16 residues. Unique molecular identifiers were present on cDNA, and template switching added a universal primer site. TCRdb re-analysed the 5' RACE reads in MiXCR, keeping a single row per CDR3 protein. The repertoire holds roughly 710,000 distinct CDR3 sequences, with around 6% as singletons. Whole-study results and caveats: For out-of-frame alpha sequences shared by twins, low generation probability was in excess.

Worth noting for this clonotype: The antigen is not known.

The sequencing sample was made of naive T cells sorted from blood. This receptor was obtained from a man aged 18 to 30 in good health. This chain connects TRBV13 to TRBJ2-2, with TRBD2 as a possible D gene (5 bases). This CDR3 is CASTNPPGDGTGELFF. CDR3 DNA: TGTGCCAGCACCAACCCCCCCGGGGATGGGACCGGGGAGCTGTTTTTT.